One sample yielded the 16 T cell receptor beta chains listed below, sequenced in a study of blood T cell repertoires in COVID-19. Sequencing used immunoSEQ multiplex PCR; TCRdb keeps in-frame clones, though not all of them. This sample has roughly 100,000 clones; around 76% occur once, and the top ten carry roughly 19%. The source material was peripheral blood. The source is a woman between 70 and 85 years old with acute or convalescent COVID-19.

A single count supports this clone. The chain couples TRBV2 to TRBJ2-1; TRBD2 might be the D (6 bases). V was pared by 5 bases and J by 5 bases, with 16 bases between. The CDR3 contains 15 residues. Per germline, CDR1 SNHLY and CDR2 FYNNEI. The CDR3 bases are TGTGCCAGCAGTCCCACTAGCAAGCCCAACAATGAGCAGTTCTTC. Translation gives CASSPTSKPNNEQFF.

This clone was counted only a few times. The V gene is TRBV28, the J gene TRBJ1-3, with no clear D. The length of the CDR3 is 14 residues. Germline-derived CDR1 and CDR2 are MDHEN and SYDVKM. V shed 2 bases and J shed 7 bases, with 12 bases lying between them. The CDR3 sequence is CASSLAGRENTIYF. CDR3 nucleotide sequence: TGTGCCAGCAGTTTAGCCGGGAGGGAGAACACCATATATTTT.

V and J are TRBV5-4 and TRBJ1-2; no reliable D call. Trimming took 4 bases from V and 6 from J, leaving 19 bases between them. Germline CDR1 SGHNT, CDR2 YYREEE (reference sequence). The CDR3 runs 15 residues. The CDR3 loop is CASSPGPGAMDGYTF. The CDR3 DNA reads TGTGCCAGCAGCCCCGGACCGGGAGCGATGGATGGCTACACCTTC.

In its sample, this clone was seen a few times. The chain uses TRBV6-5 and TRBJ1-5; D unresolved. This CDR3 has 15 residues. Germline lookup yields CDR1 MNHEY and CDR2 SVGAGI. V was shortened by 6 bases and J by 2 bases, with 14 bases between the two germline ends. The DNA for the CDR3 is TGTGCCAGCAGCTCGGGGTTCGGAGGCAATCAGCCCCAGCATTTT. Translation: CASSSGFGGNQPQHF.

This clone was recorded a few times. Other DNA variants within this sample encode the same CDR3. The J gene is TRBJ2-1, the V gene TRBV5-1; possibly TRBD1 for D (5 bases). V dropped 3 bases and J dropped 6 bases, with 7 bases sitting between them. CDR3 length: 12 amino acids. Germline lookup yields CDR1 SGHRS and CDR2 YFSETQ. The CDR3 loop is CASSSQGNEQFF. The CDR3 nucleotides are TGCGCCAGCAGCTCCCAGGGCAATGAGCAGTTCTTC.

This chain uses TRBV4-2 with TRBJ2-3, with TRBD2 matching over 10 bases. Unmatched junction bases numbered 3, after V lost 2 bases and J lost 1 base. Germline loops: CDR1 LGHNA, CDR2 YNFKEQ. The CDR3 is 16 amino acids. In DNA, the CDR3 is TGTGCCAGCAGCCAAACCGGGACTAGCGGCACAGATACGCAGTATTTT. This gives the protein CASSQTGTSGTDTQYF.

This clone was observed once. This chain joins TRBV7-9 and TRBJ1-4; 7 nucleotides align to TRBD1. After removal of 6 bases from V and 8 bases from J, the junction contained 9 bases not matched to a gene. CDR3 size: 14 residues. The germline CDR1 and CDR2 sequences are SEHNR and FQNEAQ (reference sequence). The CDR3 here is CASSSGQATEKLFF. DNA for the CDR3: TGTGCCAGCAGTTCCGGACAGGCCACAGAAAAACTGTTTTTT.

The chain is built from TRBV19 and TRBJ1-1, with TRBD1 as a possible D gene (5 bases). V was cut by 5 bases and J by 1 base, with 11 bases left in between. There are 14 residues in the CDR3. CDR1 is LNHDA and CDR2 is SQIVND in the germline V gene (reference sequence). DNA of the CDR3: TGTGCCAGTAGTCCTTGGACACAGAACACTGAAGCTTTCTTT. Translation: CASSPWTQNTEAFF.

The chain has TRBV11-3 and TRBJ2-5; 8 bases map to TRBD1. The CDR3 has 14 amino acids. The V gene's germline CDR1 is SGHNT and CDR2 YENEEA. V gave up 3 bases and J gave up 4 bases; unmatched junction bases: 4. The CDR3 here is CASSFGGQGETQYF. In DNA, the CDR3 is TGTGCCAGCAGCTTTGGAGGACAGGGAGAGACCCAGTACTTC.

V and J are TRBV7-9 and TRBJ1-1; D gene unclear. The CDR3 runs 14 residues. The germline gives CDR1 SEHNR, CDR2 FQNEAQ (reference sequence). V lost 4 bases, J lost 4 bases, and 13 bases lay in between. Here the CDR3 reads CASSSSSGVTEAFF. The CDR3 DNA follows: TGTGCCAGCAGCTCTTCCTCGGGTGTCACTGAAGCTTTCTTT.

This clone showed up just a few times. V is TRBV7-2 and J is TRBJ2-1; unclear D gene. The V gene's germline CDR1 is SGHTA and CDR2 FQGNSA. The V end was cut by 2 bases, the J end by 4 bases, with 6 bases between. The CDR3 spans 13 residues. Here the CDR3 DNA reads TGTGCCAGCAGCTTACAGTTGTACAATGAGCAGTTCTTC. This gives the protein CASSLQLYNEQFF.

This clone was recorded once. The chain links TRBV30 to TRBJ1-6; no firm D call. This CDR3 comprises 17 residues. V lost 2 bases and J lost 2, with 16 bases in between. The V gene's germline CDR1 is GTSNPN and CDR2 SVGIG (reference sequence). CDR3 residues: CAWSNPPPRAYNSPLHF. The CDR3 DNA sequence: TGTGCCTGGAGTAATCCCCCACCGAGGGCCTATAATTCACCCCTCCACTTT.

This sequence joins TRBV6-2 or TRBV6-3 and TRBJ1-4; possibly TRBD1 for D (5 bases). The CDR3 consists of 14 residues. In germline, CDR1 is MNHEY, CDR2 SVGEGT. V lost 4 bases and J 7 bases, leaving 13 bases between the germline ends. The CDR3 nucleotides are TGTGCCAGCAGTTCCGGCAGGGCGACTGAAAAACTGTTTTTT. It is translated as CASSSGRATEKLFF.

The rearrangement links TRBV6-2 or TRBV6-3 to TRBJ2-5, with 11 bases lining up with TRBD1. The germline V gene has CDR1 MNHEY and CDR2 SVGEGT. Germline trimming cut 5 bases from V and 2 bases from J; bases unmatched to any gene: 7. This CDR3 has 16 residues. CDR3 region: CASSLGQGARQETQYF. For the CDR3, the DNA is TGTGCCAGCAGTCTCGGACAGGGGGCTAGGCAAGAGACCCAGTACTTC.

The chain employs TRBV6-2 or TRBV6-3 and TRBJ1-2, with D uncertain. The V end lost 2 bases, the J end lost 8 bases, and 12 bases lay between the germline ends. CDR1 MNHEY and CDR2 SVGEGT come from the germline V gene. This CDR3 comprises 13 residues. The CDR3 reads CASSYLRVQGYTF. The CDR3 coding sequence is TGTGCCAGCAGTTACCTCCGGGTCCAGGGCTACACCTTC.

Ten or more counts support this clone. The chain recombines TRBV7-9 with TRBJ1-1; D is uncertain. Germline V gene sequence: CDR1 SEHNR, CDR2 FQNEAQ (reference sequence). Between the trimmed V and J ends, which lost 5 bases and 2 bases, there was a span of 3 bases. The CDR3 contains 11 residues. The CDR3 nucleotides are TGTGCCAGCAGCCTCAACACTGAAGCTTTCTTT. This gives the protein CASSLNTEAFF.